These 30 T cell receptor beta chains originate from one sample sequenced in a study of beta chain features in type 1 diabetes. The authors reverse transcribed all of the isolated RNA, so sequencing captured expressed TCRB transcripts. The assay was immunoSEQ multiplex PCR, and TCRdb's table has in-frame clones only and misses some. The sample shows roughly 400,000 clones, 9.6% of them seen only once. Findings and limits, study-wide: Shorter TCRB CDR3s, moderately but significantly so, marked every one of the four CD4+ subsets in Type 1 diabetes patients.

What these receptors recognize is not known. Sequencing used central memory CD4+ T cells from blood. The receptors derive from a man between 25 and 39 years old with type 1 diabetes.

In its sample, this clone was seen a few times. The chain is built from TRBV15 and TRBJ2-5; 7 nucleotides align to TRBD1. V lost 6 bases to trimming and J lost 3 bases; unmatched junction nucleotides: 4. CDR1 and CDR2 from the germline V gene are LNHNV and YYDKDF (reference sequence). This CDR3 has 13 residues. CDR3 DNA: TGTGCCACCAGTCCAGACAGGGAAGAGACCCAGTACTTC. This translates into CATSPDREETQYF.

Written as DNA, the CDR3 is TGTGCCAGCGGGGAGGGGATCCACAATGAGCAGTTCTTC. This gives the protein CASGEGIHNEQFF. The J gene is TRBJ2-1, the V gene TRBV7-3, with 7 positions matching TRBD2. The CDR3 is made up of 13 amino acids. Per germline, CDR1 SGHTA and CDR2 FQGTGA. V shed 8 bases and J 5 bases; nucleotides not matched to a gene: 6.

This chain uses TRBV2 with TRBJ1-2, with D perhaps TRBD1 (5 bases). Trimming took off 4 bases at V and 5 bases at J, with 14 bases between the two ends. This CDR3 contains 14 residues. Germline V CDR1 and CDR2: SNHLY, FYNNEI. CDR3: CASSGDRFLYGYTF. Here the CDR3 DNA reads TGTGCCAGCAGTGGGGACCGATTTCTATATGGCTACACCTTC.

This chain links TRBV6-1 with TRBJ2-7; D unresolved. Between the trimmed V and J ends, which lost 4 bases and 2 bases, there was a span of 18 bases. From germline, CDR1 is MNHNS and CDR2 SASEGT. The CDR3 has 16 amino acids. The CDR3 loop is CASSGSGLINPYEQYF. The CDR3 bases are TGTGCCAGCAGTGGGAGTGGATTAATCAATCCCTACGAGCAGTACTTC.

This clone appeared many times. In the same sample, other DNA sequences code for this CDR3. V and J are TRBV5-1 and TRBJ2-2; D call uncertain. Looked up from germline, CDR1 is SGHRS and CDR2 is YFSETQ. The CDR3 is 12 amino acids. Trimming cost V 0 bases and J 9 bases, with 6 bases left between them. DNA for the CDR3: TGCGCCAGCAGCTTGGCTGGACGGGAGCTGTTTTTT. Protein: CASSLAGRELFF.

This clone occurred a few times. The V call is TRBV6-1, the J call TRBJ2-7, with TRBD1 as a possible D gene (5 bases). The CDR3 totals 15 residues. Per germline, CDR1 MNHNS and CDR2 SASEGT. Trimming cost V 7 bases and J 2 bases, with 18 bases left between them. This CDR3 is CASTGLGTRAYEQYF. The CDR3, as DNA: TGTGCCAGCACGGGTTTGGGCACCAGGGCCTACGAGCAGTACTTC.

V usage is TRBV4-1 and J usage is TRBJ2-3; the D gene could be TRBD1 or TRBD2 (5 bases each). Deletions cut 1 base from V and 0 bases from J, with 11 bases between. The CDR3 runs to 16 residues. Germline V gene data show CDR1 as MGHRA and CDR2 as YSYEKL. The CDR3 region has the DNA TGCGCCAGCAGCCAAGGGGACGCGACTAGCACAGATACGCAGTATTTT. Translated, it gives CASSQGDATSTDTQYF.

This clone was seen only a few times. This rearrangement joins TRBV29-1 to TRBJ1-1, with TRBD1 matching over 8 bases. The CDR3 sequence is 14 residues long. The V gene end was trimmed by 6 bases and the J gene end by 0 bases; junction bases not matched to a gene: 6. Germline V gene data show CDR1 as SQVTM and CDR2 as ANQGSEA. CDR3 residues: CSVIGQGMNTEAFF. The CDR3 nucleotides read TGCAGCGTGATCGGACAGGGCATGAACACTGAAGCTTTCTTT. Using reference TRBV29-1 and TRBJ1-1 for the parts outside the CDR3, the full variable domain is SAVISQKPSRDICQRGTSLTIQCQVDSQVTMMFWYRQQPGQSLTLIATANQGSEATYESGFVIDKFPISRPNLTFSTLTVSNMSPEDSSIYLCSVIGQGMNTEAFFGQGTRLTVV.

The genes are TRBV18 and TRBJ1-2; D is unclear. The length of the CDR3 is 13 residues. V lost 3 bases and J lost 8, with 13 bases in between. Germline CDR1 KGHSH, CDR2 LQKENI. This CDR3 is CASSPGGLKGYTF. In nucleotides, the CDR3 is TGTGCCAGCTCACCTGGCGGGCTTAAGGGCTACACCTTC.

This chain connects TRBV7-2 to TRBJ1-6, with D unclear. The length of the CDR3 is 16 residues. Trimming removed 5 bases from V and 7 bases from J, with 18 bases in between. Germline-derived CDR1 and CDR2 are SGHTA and FQGNSA. CDR3 sequence reads: CASSPGGGGSNSPLHF. The CDR3 DNA reads as TGTGCCAGCAGCCCCGGAGGTGGAGGATCAAATTCACCCCTCCACTTT.

This clone was seen a few times. This sample also contains other DNA sequences that code for the same CDR3. The genes are TRBV5-1 and TRBJ1-1, with no clear D. This CDR3 has 13 residues. V was pared by 4 bases and J by 2 bases, with 9 bases between. From germline, CDR1 is SGHRS and CDR2 YFSETQ. As DNA, the CDR3 is TGCGCCAGCAGCCCGGGCCAAAACACTGAAGCTTTCTTT. Translation: CASSPGQNTEAFF. Drawing the rest from reference TRBV5-1 and TRBJ1-1, the complete variable domain is KAGVTQTPRYLIKTRGQQVTLSCSPISGHRSVSWYQQTPGQGLQFLFEYFSETQRNKGNFPGRFSGRQFSNSRSEMNVSTLELGDSALYLCASSPGQNTEAFFGQGTRLTVV.

The chain links TRBV5-1 to TRBJ2-7; D may be TRBD1 (6 bases). The germline CDR1 and CDR2 sequences are SGHRS and YFSETQ. V dropped 2 bases and J dropped 5 bases, with 14 bases sitting between them. The length of the CDR3 is 14 residues. CDR3 sequence reads: CASSLTGSGNEQYF. The CDR3, as DNA: TGCGCCAGCAGCTTAACAGGGAGTGGAAACGAGCAGTACTTC.

A few counts support this clone. One junction end disagrees with the germline gene, perhaps due to a read error. The gene calls are TRBV7-2 and TRBJ2-7; TRBD1 aligns across 9 bases. This CDR3 spans 12 amino acids. Germline values: CDR1 SGHTA, CDR2 FQGNSA. The CDR3 DNA sequence: TGTGCCAGCAGCTCCTATGGACAGGGGTGGGACTTC. It translates to CASSSYGQGWDF.

The chain joins TRBV7-8 to TRBJ1-4; the D is unclear. CDR3 length: 13 amino acids. With 1 base removed from V and 7 bases from J, the gap between germline ends came to 7 bases. Germline V gene sequence: CDR1 SGHVS, CDR2 FQNEAQ. The CDR3 DNA sequence: TGTGCCAGCAGCTTAGGAACCCTTGAAAAACTGTTTTTT. Translated, it gives CASSLGTLEKLFF.

The rearrangement joins TRBV18 to TRBJ1-5; D unclear. Per germline, CDR1 KGHSH and CDR2 LQKENI. The V end was cut by 6 bases, the J end by 0 bases, with 12 bases between. The CDR3 is 15 amino acids. The CDR3 protein is CASSPRADSNQPQHF. The CDR3 DNA is TGTGCCAGCTCCCCCCGGGCTGATAGCAATCAGCCCCAGCATTTT.

On this clone: A much larger clone lies a single base off, so this may be a read error. V is TRBV4-2 and J is TRBJ1-5; 8 nucleotides align to TRBD1. The V and J ends lost 4 bases and 1 base, in that order; junction bases with no gene match: 0. Germline V gives CDR1 LGHNA, CDR2 YNFKEQ. This CDR3 has 14 amino acids. The CDR3 is CASSRQGSNQPQHF. CDR3 nucleotide sequence: TGTGCCAGCAGCCGACAGGGGAGCAATCAGCCCCAGCATTTT.

The chain combines TRBV7-3 with TRBJ1-1; D is possibly TRBD1 (6 bases). Germline-derived CDR1 and CDR2 are SGHTA and FQGTGA. This CDR3 region has 15 residues. The germline V and J ends were trimmed by 2 bases and 0 bases, with 10 bases remaining between them. The CDR3 DNA reads as TGTGCCAGCAGCTTACTAGGGGGTGTGAACACTGAAGCTTTCTTT. The encoded protein is CASSLLGGVNTEAFF.

The chain combines TRBV5-4 with TRBJ2-1; D gene unclear. Germline-derived CDR1 and CDR2 are SGHNT and YYREEE (reference sequence). The V end was cut by 2 bases, the J end by 7 bases, with 7 bases between. The CDR3 loop spans 12 amino acids. CDR3 bases: TGTGCCAGCAGCTTTAATGTTAATGAGCAGTTCTTC. Its protein is CASSFNVNEQFF.

The chain recombines TRBV6-6 with TRBJ1-1, with TRBD1 as a possible D gene (6 bases). Germline CDR1 reads MNHNY; CDR2 reads SVGAGI (reference sequence). Trimming shortened V by 5 bases and J by 5 bases, and 12 bases separated the two germline ends. CDR3 length: 13 residues. The DNA for the CDR3 is TGTGCCAGCAGTCACCAGGGGTGGACTGAAGCTTTCTTT. It is translated as CASSHQGWTEAFF.

This clone was counted a few times. The chain employs TRBV5-5 and TRBJ2-1; D is unclear. This CDR3 has 15 residues. Looked up from germline, CDR1 is SGHKS and CDR2 is YYEKEE (reference sequence). Trimming shortened V by 3 bases and J by 5 bases, and 15 bases separated the two germline ends. CDR3 nucleotide sequence: TGTGCCAGCAGCTCACCCACGGCAGATAACAATGAGCAGTTCTTC. Its translation is CASSSPTADNNEQFF.

This clone was detected a few times. The V call is TRBV7-2, the J call TRBJ1-5, with D tentatively TRBD1 (5 bases). This CDR3 contains 13 residues. V lost 4 bases, J lost 6 bases, and 10 bases lay in between. CDR1 SGHTA and CDR2 FQGNSA come from the germline V gene. This CDR3 is CASSYRGGQPQHF. CDR3 nucleotides: TGTGCCAGCAGCTATAGGGGTGGTCAGCCCCAGCATTTT.

This clone has more than one count but fewer than ten. The V gene is TRBV5-5, the J gene TRBJ2-1, with 12 positions matching TRBD2. Unmatched junction bases numbered 7, after V lost 3 bases and J lost 6 bases. CDR1 and CDR2 (germline): SGHKS, YYEKEE (reference sequence). This CDR3 contains 16 residues. This chain's CDR3 is CASSSPGLAGFNEQFF. As DNA, the CDR3 is TGTGCCAGCAGCTCCCCAGGACTAGCGGGATTCAATGAGCAGTTCTTC.

This clone has just a few counts. The rearrangement uses TRBV5-4 and TRBJ1-2; D is possibly TRBD1 (5 bases). CDR3 size: 14 residues. The germline V gene encodes CDR1 SGHNT and CDR2 YYREEE (reference sequence). The ends were cut back, 4 bases at V and 5 bases at J, with 15 bases in the middle. The DNA of the CDR3 is TGTGCCAGCAGCCCTGGGACTGAACATTATGGCTACACCTTC. This translates into CASSPGTEHYGYTF.

J is TRBJ1-1 and V is TRBV6-1, with a weak D call TRBD1 (5 bases). Trimming shortened V by 10 bases and J by 5 bases, and 14 bases separated the two germline ends. The V gene's germline CDR1 is MNHNS and CDR2 SASEGT. The CDR3 runs 12 residues. This CDR3 reads CATRDPGTEAFF. The CDR3 coding sequence is TGTGCCACCCGGGACCCGGGGACTGAAGCTTTCTTT.

There are a few counts of this clone. The chain uses TRBV29-1 and TRBJ2-3; 15 positions agree with TRBD2. The CDR3 extends over 16 amino acids. V dropped 4 bases and J dropped 0; count of bases not matched to a gene: 2. Germline assignment: CDR1 SQVTM and CDR2 ANQGSEA. The CDR3 region is CSVGTSGRASTDTQYF. The CDR3 DNA follows: TGCAGCGTTGGGACTAGCGGGAGGGCTAGCACAGATACGCAGTATTTT.

This clone was counted only a few times. V is TRBV6-5 and J is TRBJ1-5, with TRBD1 as a possible D gene (5 bases). Trimming removed 8 bases from V and 0 bases from J, with 14 bases in between. Germline V gene data show CDR1 as MNHEY and CDR2 as SVGAGI. The CDR3 is 15 amino acids. In DNA form, the CDR3 reads TGTGCCAGCCGAGCAGGGTCTTCTAGCAATCAGCCCCAGCATTTT. It encodes CASRAGSSSNQPQHF.

About this clone: The same CDR3 also results from other DNA sequences found in this sample. This rearrangement joins TRBV6-5 to TRBJ1-2, with 7 bases that match TRBD1. This CDR3 is 13 amino acids long. Germline-derived CDR1 and CDR2 are MNHEY and SVGAGI. V shed 5 bases and J 6 bases; nucleotides not matched to a gene: 6. The CDR3 DNA sequence: TGTGCCAGCAGTAGGGACAGTTCAGATGGCTACACCTTC. This sequence encodes CASSRDSSDGYTF.

In the case of this clone: The sample holds other DNA sequences that translate to the same CDR3. The genes are TRBV7-2 and TRBJ2-3; D ambiguous. This CDR3 is built from 12 residues. The ends were cut back, 5 bases at V and 3 bases at J, with 6 bases in the middle. Germline V gene sequence: CDR1 SGHTA, CDR2 FQGNSA. Here the CDR3 reads CASSLGTDTQYF. CDR3 sequence (DNA): TGTGCCAGCAGCCTCGGTACAGATACGCAGTATTTT.

This clone was picked up a small number of times. The chain links TRBV7-9 to TRBJ2-5; TRBD2 is a possible D gene (5 bases). The end of the DNA is better explained by TRBJ2-7, so the J call may be wrong. From germline, CDR1 is SEHNR and CDR2 FQNEAQ (reference sequence). This CDR3 has 13 residues. CDR3 in DNA: TGTGCCAGCAGCTTAGCGGGAGCCTACGAGCAGTACTTC. It encodes CASSLAGAYEQYF.

This clone appeared many times. The chain links TRBV28 to TRBJ2-7; D perhaps matches TRBD1 (6 bases). V gave up 3 bases and J gave up 2 bases, with 11 bases separating them. Per germline, CDR1 MDHEN and CDR2 SYDVKM. The CDR3 consists of 14 residues. The CDR3 region has the DNA TGTGCCAGCAGTTTGACCGGACAGACCTACGAGCAGTACTTC. It yields the protein CASSLTGQTYEQYF.